The next 30 T cell receptor beta chains were all read from a single sample in a study of blood T cell repertoires in COVID-19. Assay used: immunoSEQ multiplex PCR; TCRdb lists only in-frame clones, some missing. Altogether hundreds of thousands of clones are present, about 91% being singletons, with the ten largest covering roughly 6%. Material for sequencing was peripheral blood. The receptors originated from a woman aged 25 to 39 with COVID-19, enrolled during active disease.

The chain recombines TRBV5-1 with TRBJ1-4, with TRBD1 matching over 8 bases. The CDR3 loop spans 16 amino acids. The V and J ends lost 0 bases and 3 bases, in that order; junction bases with no gene match: 4. CDR1 is SGHRS, CDR2 YFSETQ, per germline. The DNA for the CDR3 is TGCGCCAGCAGCTTGGTTGGGACAGGCTCTAATGAAAAACTGTTTTTT. Protein product: CASSLVGTGSNEKLFF. The variable domain in full, completed from reference TRBV5-1 and TRBJ1-4, reads KAGVTQTPRYLIKTRGQQVTLSCSPISGHRSVSWYQQTPGQGLQFLFEYFSETQRNKGNFPGRFSGRQFSNSRSEMNVSTLELGDSALYLCASSLVGTGSNEKLFFGSGTQLSVL.

This clone has a handful of counts. The chain couples TRBV11-2 to TRBJ2-7; TRBD1 aligns across 8 bases. V gave up 5 bases and J gave up 4 bases; unmatched junction bases: 7. Germline values: CDR1 SGHAT, CDR2 FQNNGV. This CDR3 spans 14 amino acids. The CDR3 region is CASSRQGWRYEQYV. CDR3 coding DNA: TGTGCCAGCAGCAGACAGGGGTGGAGGTACGAGCAGTACGTC.

The gene calls are TRBV11-2 and TRBJ2-2, with 9 nucleotides matching TRBD1. Germline-derived CDR1 and CDR2 are SGHAT and FQNNGV. The CDR3 spans 13 residues. V was pared by 10 bases and J by 3 bases, with 3 bases of the junction left unmatched. This CDR3 is CATGQGYTGELFF. The CDR3 DNA reads TGTGCCACGGGACAGGGATACACCGGGGAGCTGTTTTTT.

Here the CDR3 DNA reads TGTGCCAGCAGCGACCGTGTAGCGGGATTTAACCCAGATACGCAGTATTTT. Encoded protein: CASSDRVAGFNPDTQYF. This chain uses TRBV9 with TRBJ2-3; 8 bases map to TRBD2. Germline lookup yields CDR1 SGDLS and CDR2 YYNGEE. The V gene end was trimmed by 3 bases and the J gene end by 4 bases; junction bases not matched to a gene: 13. This CDR3 spans 17 amino acids.

This clone appeared a few times. J is TRBJ1-2 and V is TRBV5-1, with D maybe TRBD1 (5 bases). Germline V gives CDR1 SGHRS, CDR2 YFSETQ. V lost 0 bases to trimming and J lost 4 bases, with 7 bases between them. The CDR3 covers 13 residues. CDR3 sequence reads: CASSLERGYGYTF. The CDR3, as DNA: TGCGCCAGCAGCTTGGAAAGGGGCTATGGCTACACCTTC.

The rearrangement links TRBV7-2 to TRBJ2-3, with 9 bases matching TRBD2. After removal of 5 bases from V and 1 base from J, the junction contained 7 bases not matched to a gene. CDR3 length: 16 amino acids. From germline, CDR1 is SGHTA and CDR2 FQGNSA. CDR3 loop: CASSLGTSPGTDTQYF. CDR3 DNA sequence: TGTGCCAGCAGCCTGGGGACTAGCCCGGGCACAGATACGCAGTATTTT. The full variable domain, its missing parts supplied by reference TRBV7-2 and TRBJ2-3, is GAGVSQSPSNKVTEKGKDVELRCDPISGHTALYWYRQSLGQGLEFLIYFQGNSAPDKSGLPSDRFSAERTGGSVSTLTIQRTQQEDSAVYLCASSLGTSPGTDTQYFGPGTRLTVL.

The J gene is TRBJ1-1, the V gene TRBV5-1; 9 bases match TRBD1. Germline V gene data show CDR1 as SGHRS and CDR2 as YFSETQ. This CDR3 comprises 15 residues. The ends lost 0 bases at V and 3 bases at J; junction bases unmatched: 3. The CDR3 loop is CASSLGGQGYTEAFF. The DNA for the CDR3 is TGCGCCAGCAGCTTGGGTGGACAGGGGTACACTGAAGCTTTCTTT. Based on the CDR3 plus reference TRBV5-1 and TRBJ1-1, the full variable domain is KAGVTQTPRYLIKTRGQQVTLSCSPISGHRSVSWYQQTPGQGLQFLFEYFSETQRNKGNFPGRFSGRQFSNSRSEMNVSTLELGDSALYLCASSLGGQGYTEAFFGQGTRLTVV.

This clone has a single count. This chain links TRBV14 with TRBJ2-1, with 15 positions matching TRBD2. The CDR3 is made up of 16 amino acids. V lost 2 bases to trimming and J lost 10 bases; unmatched junction nucleotides: 6. CDR1 and CDR2 from the germline V gene are SGHDN and FVKESK. CDR3 nucleotide sequence: TGTGCCAGCAGCCAACTAAGGGGGACTAGCGGGAGGGAGCAGTTCTTC. Protein sequence: CASSQLRGTSGREQFF.

The gene calls are TRBV19 and TRBJ2-3, with TRBD2 matching 15 bases. The CDR3 loop spans 18 amino acids. J gave up 0 bases and V 6 bases, and 7 bases lay outside the gene matches. Germline V gives CDR1 LNHDA, CDR2 SQIVND (reference sequence). CDR3 in DNA: TGTGCCAGTAGCACGGGACTAGCGGGGGGTAAGAGCACAGATACGCAGTATTTT. This codes for CASSTGLAGGKSTDTQYF.

The chain carries TRBV19 and TRBJ2-4; a possible D gene is TRBD2 (6 bases). The V end was cut by 8 bases, the J end by 7 bases, with 15 bases between. CDR1 and CDR2 (germline): LNHDA, SQIVND (reference sequence). The length of the CDR3 is 13 residues. For the CDR3, the DNA is TGTGCCAGTGTAGCGGCAGCCTTGAACATTCAGTACTTC. Translation gives CASVAAALNIQYF. Variable domain in full (rest from reference TRBV19 and TRBJ2-4): DGGITQSPKYLFRKEGQNVTLSCEQNLNHDAMYWYRQDPGQGLRLIYYSQIVNDFQKGDIAEGYSVSREKKESFPLTVTSAQKNPTAFYLCASVAAALNIQYFGAGTRLSVL.

This chain connects TRBV5-1 to TRBJ2-7; TRBD1 agrees at 9 bases. Germline CDR1 and CDR2: SGHRS and YFSETQ. The V segment lost 4 bases and the J segment 2 bases; nucleotides outside the gene matches: 10. The CDR3 has 16 amino acids. The CDR3 coding sequence is TGCGCCAGCAGCCCGCACAGGGGGCACTCAACCTACGAGCAGTACGTC. Translated: CASSPHRGHSTYEQYV.

The chain links TRBV15 to TRBJ2-2; perhaps TRBD2 as D (6 bases). Trimming took off 3 bases at V and 4 bases at J, with 12 bases between the two ends. The CDR3 has 15 amino acids. Germline V lookup: CDR1 LNHNV, CDR2 YYDKDF (reference sequence). CDR3 loop: CATSRGGSGTGELFF. The CDR3 DNA sequence: TGTGCCACCAGCAGGGGGGGTTCGGGCACCGGGGAGCTGTTTTTT.

This clone is a singleton in its sample. The chain joins TRBV27 to TRBJ2-1, with 7 bases that match TRBD1. The germline CDR1 and CDR2 sequences are MNHEY and SMNVEV (reference sequence). The CDR3 consists of 16 residues. Trimming took 5 bases from V and 1 from J; bases not matched to a gene: 8. CDR3 nucleotides: TGTGCCAGCAGTGAGAATGGGGACAGATCCTACAATGAGCAGTTCTTC. Amino acid sequence: CASSENGDRSYNEQFF.

The genes are TRBV28 and TRBJ2-7, with 11 bases fitting TRBD1. The length of the CDR3 is 18 residues. V gave up 1 base and J gave up 6 bases; unmatched junction bases: 14. The germline CDR1 and CDR2 sequences are MDHEN and SYDVKM. The CDR3 DNA reads as TGTGCCAGCAGTTTATTTACCGGACAGGGGGCCACAAGGGGCGAGCAGTACTTC. It translates to CASSLFTGQGATRGEQYF.

The V gene is TRBV14, the J gene TRBJ2-1; no definite D call. Trimming took 1 base from V and 9 from J, leaving 10 bases between them. The CDR3 sequence is 13 residues long. Germline lookup yields CDR1 SGHDN and CDR2 FVKESK. The CDR3 DNA reads as TGTGCCAGCAGCCAAGTTTCCACGGGTGAGCAGTTCTTC. Translation gives CASSQVSTGEQFF.

The chain uses TRBV15 and TRBJ1-5; D not certain. The V end lost 5 bases, the J end lost 6 bases, and 11 bases lay between the germline ends. Germline V gives CDR1 LNHNV, CDR2 YYDKDF (reference sequence). CDR3 length equals 13 residues. The CDR3 is CATSERRFQPQHF. DNA of the CDR3: TGTGCCACCAGCGAGCGAAGGTTTCAGCCCCAGCATTTT.

CDR3 coding DNA: TGCGCCAGCAGCTTGGCCGCGGGGGGAGGCACCGGGGAGCTGTTTTTT. Amino acids: CASSLAAGGGTGELFF. This chain uses TRBV5-1 with TRBJ2-2; 8 positions match TRBD2. In germline, CDR1 is SGHRS, CDR2 YFSETQ. The CDR3 covers 16 residues. The V segment lost 0 bases and the J segment 4 bases; nucleotides outside the gene matches: 5.

This clone was detected only once. The chain uses TRBV24-1 and TRBJ2-2; 8 nucleotides line up with TRBD1. Germline CDR1 is KGHDR and CDR2 is SFDVKD. This CDR3 is 16 amino acids long. V gave up 0 bases and J gave up 6 bases; unmatched junction bases: 5. CDR3 sequence: CATSDLGQGKAGELFF. In DNA form, the CDR3 reads TGTGCCACCAGTGATTTGGGACAGGGTAAGGCCGGGGAGCTGTTTTTT.

The chain carries TRBV5-5 and TRBJ2-1, with a possible D match to TRBD2 (6 bases). Germline lookup yields CDR1 SGHKS and CDR2 YYEKEE (reference sequence). The CDR3 covers 18 residues. Trimming cost V 4 bases and J 2 bases, with 22 bases left between them. Here the CDR3 reads CASSPRPSAGSTYNEQFF. In nucleotides, the CDR3 is TGTGCCAGCAGCCCCCGCCCGTCGGCGGGAAGCACCTACAATGAGCAGTTCTTC.

The chain combines TRBV5-8 with TRBJ2-2; 9 positions match TRBD2. The CDR3 spans 16 residues. V trimming: 1 base; J trimming: 4 bases; junction bases outside the gene matches: 5. Germline CDR1 and CDR2: SGHTS and YDEGEE. The CDR3 loop is CASSLIAGATTGELFF. In nucleotides, the CDR3 is TGTGCCAGCAGCTTGATAGCGGGGGCCACCACCGGGGAGCTGTTTTTT.

This chain uses TRBV29-1 with TRBJ1-2; no firm D call. In germline, CDR1 is SQVTM, CDR2 ANQGSEA. V was cut by 4 bases and J by 0 bases, with 15 bases left in between. The length of the CDR3 is 15 residues. Here the CDR3 DNA reads TGCAGCGTTGCCGACCCGATGGAGTCTAACTATGGCTACACCTTC. Protein: CSVADPMESNYGYTF.

The chain carries TRBV13 and TRBJ2-7; 9 bases agree with TRBD1. The J segment lost 5 bases and the V segment lost 1 base, leaving 3 bases of the junction unmatched. CDR3 length: 14 amino acids. The germline V gene has CDR1 PRHDT and CDR2 FYEKMQ (reference sequence). The CDR3 here is CASSLVDRGDEQYF. CDR3 DNA sequence: TGTGCCAGCAGCTTAGTCGACAGGGGGGACGAGCAGTACTTC.

This chain uses TRBV3-1 (or the pseudogene TRBV3-2) with TRBJ2-5; tentatively, D is TRBD2 (5 bases). CDR3 length: 15 residues. CDR1 is LGHDT, CDR2 YNNKEL, per germline (reference sequence). Trimming left V 1 base short and J 5 bases short, with 14 bases between. The CDR3 DNA sequence: TGTGCCAGCAGCCAAGTGGTCCTAGCTGGTGAGACCCAGTACTTC. This gives the protein CASSQVVLAGETQYF.

The chain couples TRBV5-1 to TRBJ1-6, with 7 bases that match TRBD1. The CDR3 length is 16 residues. The V gene's germline CDR1 is SGHRS and CDR2 YFSETQ. With V trimmed by 5 bases and J by 5 bases, 10 bases remained unmatched. This CDR3 is CASSSTGYIDNSPLHF. Here the CDR3 DNA reads TGCGCCAGCAGTTCGACAGGGTATATCGATAATTCACCCCTCCACTTT.

The chain carries TRBV5-8 and TRBJ2-3; 10 bases fit TRBD2. V trimming: 0 bases; J trimming: 1 base; junction bases outside the gene matches: 2. From germline, CDR1 is SGHTS and CDR2 YDEGEE. This CDR3 region has 16 residues. CDR3 sequence reads: CASSLGLAGGTDTQYF. For the CDR3, the DNA is TGTGCCAGCAGCTTGGGACTAGCGGGTGGCACAGATACGCAGTATTTT.

The V call is TRBV10-2, the J call TRBJ2-7; D is ambiguous. Trimming cost V 3 bases and J 5 bases, with 5 bases left between them. The CDR3 is 11 residues long. The germline V gene has CDR1 WSHSY and CDR2 SAAADI. The CDR3 region has the DNA TGCGCCAGCAGTGAAGGAGACGAGCAGTACGTC. This gives the protein CASSEGDEQYV.

Details on this clone: One junction end disagrees with the germline gene, perhaps due to a read error. The chain joins TRBV7-7 to TRBJ2-1; 12 positions match TRBD2. Germline V CDR1 and CDR2: SSHAT, FNYEAQ (reference sequence). CDR3 length: 15 amino acids. The DNA of the CDR3 is TGTGCTAGCAGCCCCGTGGCTAGCGGGAGGGGTGAGCAGTTCTTC. This sequence encodes CASSPVASGRGEQFF.

This chain connects TRBV4-2 to TRBJ1-4; D is perhaps TRBD1 (6 bases). With 1 base removed from V and 7 bases from J, the gap between germline ends came to 19 bases. Germline V gene lookup returns CDR1 LGHNA and CDR2 YNFKEQ. The CDR3 length is 17 residues. The CDR3 DNA reads as TGTGCCAGCAGCCAAGGATACAGGGATTGGGAGCGTGAAAAACTGTTTTTT. Its protein is CASSQGYRDWEREKLFF.

This sequence joins TRBV19 and TRBJ1-1; 9 bases align to TRBD1. Trimming cost V 9 bases and J 10 bases; bases outside gene matches: 18. From germline, CDR1 is LNHDA and CDR2 SQIVND (reference sequence). CDR3 size: 15 residues. CDR3 bases: TGTGCCAGCCTAGACCACAGGGGGCCCCTAACGGGAGCTTTCTTT. It yields the protein CASLDHRGPLTGAFF.

The V gene is TRBV7-9, the J gene TRBJ1-1; 10 nucleotides align to TRBD1. CDR3 length: 16 residues. Germline-derived CDR1 and CDR2 are SEHNR and FQNEAQ (reference sequence). Trimming cost V 5 bases and J 3 bases; bases outside gene matches: 9. CDR3 amino acids: CASSRPGTGAHTEAFF. CDR3 coding DNA: TGTGCCAGCAGCCGTCCCGGGACAGGGGCGCACACTGAAGCTTTCTTT.